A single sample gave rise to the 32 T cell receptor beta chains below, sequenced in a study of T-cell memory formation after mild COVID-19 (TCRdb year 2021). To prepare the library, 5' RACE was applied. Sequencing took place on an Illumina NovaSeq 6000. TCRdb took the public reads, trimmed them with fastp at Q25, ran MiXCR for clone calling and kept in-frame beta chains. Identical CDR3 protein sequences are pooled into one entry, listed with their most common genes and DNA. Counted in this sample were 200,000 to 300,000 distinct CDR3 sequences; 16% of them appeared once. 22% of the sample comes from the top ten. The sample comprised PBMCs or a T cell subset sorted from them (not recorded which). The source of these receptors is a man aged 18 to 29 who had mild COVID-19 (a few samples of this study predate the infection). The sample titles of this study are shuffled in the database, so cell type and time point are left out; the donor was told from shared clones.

The CDR3 sequence is CATSDSGRQETQYF. The CDR3 DNA reads as TGTGCCACCAGTGATTCGGGTAGACAAGAGACCCAGTACTTC. This chain connects TRBV24-1 to TRBJ2-5; D gene uncertain. V shed 2 bases and J shed 2 bases, with 8 bases lying between them. The CDR3 spans 14 residues. Germline CDR1 and CDR2: KGHDR and SFDVKD.

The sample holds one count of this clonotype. The chain's CDR3 is CASSLEGVGFTEAFF. CDR3 coding DNA: TGTGCCAGCAGCTTGGAGGGAGTAGGGTTCACTGAAGCTTTCTTT. The chain carries TRBV5-4 and TRBJ1-1, with D unclear. The length of the CDR3 is 15 residues. V was clipped by 0 bases and J by 4 bases, with 13 bases between them. CDR1 and CDR2 (germline): SGHNT, YYREEE (reference sequence).

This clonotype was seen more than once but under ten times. The CDR3 bases are TGTGCCAGCGGGGAGGGACGGCGCTCACAAAATGAAGCTTTCTTT. This sequence encodes CASGEGRRSQNEAFF. This chain uses TRBV2 with TRBJ1-1; D possibly corresponds to TRBD1 (5 bases). The CDR3 is 15 amino acids. Germline V gene lookup returns CDR1 SNHLY and CDR2 FYNNEI. With 8 bases removed from V and 7 bases from J, the gap between germline ends came to 23 bases. Full variable domain (remainder filled in from reference TRBV2 and TRBJ1-1): EPEVTQTPSHQVTQMGQEVILRCVPISNHLYFYWYRQILGQKVEFLVSFYNNEISEKSEIFDDQFSVERPDGSNFTLKIRSTKLEDSAMYFCASGEGRRSQNEAFFGQGTRLTVV.

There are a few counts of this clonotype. The CDR3, as DNA: TGCGCCAGCAGCTTGGGTGGGAACTCTGGAAACACCATATATTTT. Translation gives CASSLGGNSGNTIYF. The V gene is TRBV5-1, the J gene TRBJ1-3; D unclear. V lost 0 bases and J lost 0, with 7 bases in between. CDR3 size: 15 residues. Germline lookup yields CDR1 SGHRS and CDR2 YFSETQ.

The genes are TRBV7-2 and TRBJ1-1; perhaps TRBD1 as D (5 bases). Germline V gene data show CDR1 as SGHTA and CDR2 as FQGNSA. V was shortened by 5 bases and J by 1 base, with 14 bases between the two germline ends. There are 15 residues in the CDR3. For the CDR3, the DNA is TGTGCCAGCAGCCCGGGATCAAGGGGGAACACTGAAGCTTTCTTT. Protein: CASSPGSRGNTEAFF.

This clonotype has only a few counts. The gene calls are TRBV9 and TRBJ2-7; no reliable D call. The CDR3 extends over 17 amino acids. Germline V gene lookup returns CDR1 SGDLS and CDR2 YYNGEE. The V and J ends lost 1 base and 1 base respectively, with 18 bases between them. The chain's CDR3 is CASSVQAFGPGSYEQYF. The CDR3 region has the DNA TGTGCCAGCAGCGTACAAGCCTTCGGGCCCGGATCCTACGAGCAGTACTTC.

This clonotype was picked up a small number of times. This CDR3 is CASSLPGRWGNEQFF. As DNA, the CDR3 is TGTGCCAGCAGCTTACCGGGCCGCTGGGGCAATGAGCAGTTCTTC. The chain joins TRBV11-3 to TRBJ2-1; D is unclear. V was trimmed by 2 bases and J by 6 bases, leaving 14 bases between them. Germline values: CDR1 SGHNT, CDR2 YENEEA. The CDR3 is 15 amino acids.

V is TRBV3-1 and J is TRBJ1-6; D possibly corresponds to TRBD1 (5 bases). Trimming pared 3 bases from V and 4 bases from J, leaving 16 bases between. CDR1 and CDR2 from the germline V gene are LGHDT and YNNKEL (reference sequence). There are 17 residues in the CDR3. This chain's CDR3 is CASSQIQVGGYNSPLHF. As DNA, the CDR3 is TGTGCCAGCAGCCAGATACAGGTGGGGGGGTATAATTCACCCCTCCACTTT.

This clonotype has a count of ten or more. CDR3 coding DNA: TGCGCCAGCAGCTTAATCAGGACAGATACGCAGTATTTT. Protein: CASSLIRTDTQYF. The chain uses TRBV5-1 and TRBJ2-3; no clear D. V was pared by 2 bases and J by 3 bases, with 7 bases between. CDR1 SGHRS and CDR2 YFSETQ come from the germline V gene. CDR3 length equals 13 residues.

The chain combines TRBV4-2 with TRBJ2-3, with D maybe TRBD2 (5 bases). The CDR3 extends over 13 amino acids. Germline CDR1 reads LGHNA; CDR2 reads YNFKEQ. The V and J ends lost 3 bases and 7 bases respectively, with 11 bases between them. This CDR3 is CASSQDPGNTQYF. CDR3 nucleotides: TGTGCCAGCAGCCAGGACCCGGGGAATACGCAGTATTTT.

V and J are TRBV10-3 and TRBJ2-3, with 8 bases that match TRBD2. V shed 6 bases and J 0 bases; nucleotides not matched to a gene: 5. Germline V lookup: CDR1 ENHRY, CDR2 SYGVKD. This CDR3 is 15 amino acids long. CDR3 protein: CAIRELAASTDTQYF. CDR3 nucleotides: TGTGCCATCAGGGAACTAGCGGCAAGCACAGATACGCAGTATTTT.

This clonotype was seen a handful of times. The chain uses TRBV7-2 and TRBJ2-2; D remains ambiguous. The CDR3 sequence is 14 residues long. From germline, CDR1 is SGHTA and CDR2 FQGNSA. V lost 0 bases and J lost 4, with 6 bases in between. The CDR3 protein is CASSLAPVTGELFF. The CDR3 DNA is TGTGCCAGCAGCTTAGCTCCAGTCACCGGGGAGCTGTTTTTT.

The CDR3 DNA reads TGTGCCTGGAATGCTGGGAGAGCGCGTTACGAGCAGTACTTC. This gives the protein CAWNAGRARYEQYF. The chain couples TRBV30 to TRBJ2-7; a weak D match, TRBD2 (5 bases). From germline, CDR1 is GTSNPN and CDR2 SVGIG (reference sequence). V was pared by 4 bases and J by 4 bases, with 17 bases between. CDR3 size: 14 residues.

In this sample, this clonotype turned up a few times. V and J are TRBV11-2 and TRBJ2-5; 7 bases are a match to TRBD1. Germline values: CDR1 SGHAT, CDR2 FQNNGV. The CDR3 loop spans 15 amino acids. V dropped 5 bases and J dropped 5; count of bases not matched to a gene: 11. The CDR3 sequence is CASSPGQALRETQYF. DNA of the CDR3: TGTGCCAGCAGCCCCGGACAGGCCCTGCGCGAGACCCAGTACTTC.

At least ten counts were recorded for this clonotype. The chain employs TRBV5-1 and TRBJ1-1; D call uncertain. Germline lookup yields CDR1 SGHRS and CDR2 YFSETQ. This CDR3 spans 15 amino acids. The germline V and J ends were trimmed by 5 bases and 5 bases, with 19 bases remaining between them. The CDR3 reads CASSLLLGKETEAFF. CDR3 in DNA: TGCGCCAGCAGTTTACTATTGGGAAAAGAGACTGAAGCTTTCTTT.

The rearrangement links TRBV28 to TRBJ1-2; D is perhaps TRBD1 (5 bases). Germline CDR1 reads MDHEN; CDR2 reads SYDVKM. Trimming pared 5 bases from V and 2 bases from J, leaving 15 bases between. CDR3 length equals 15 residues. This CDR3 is CASSLGPGVNYGYTF. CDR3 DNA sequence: TGTGCCAGCAGTCTAGGCCCGGGGGTAAACTATGGCTACACCTTC.

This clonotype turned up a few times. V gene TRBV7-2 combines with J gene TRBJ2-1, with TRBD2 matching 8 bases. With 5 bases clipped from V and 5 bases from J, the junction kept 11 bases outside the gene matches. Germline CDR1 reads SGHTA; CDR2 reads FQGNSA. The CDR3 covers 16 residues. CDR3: CASSRALVAGNNEQFF. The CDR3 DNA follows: TGTGCCAGCAGCCGAGCGTTGGTAGCGGGGAACAATGAGCAGTTCTTC.

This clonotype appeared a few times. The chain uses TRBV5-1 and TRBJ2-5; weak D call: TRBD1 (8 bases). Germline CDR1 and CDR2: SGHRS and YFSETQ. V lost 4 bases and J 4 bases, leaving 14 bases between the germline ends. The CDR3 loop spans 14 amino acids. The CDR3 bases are TGCGCCAGCAGCCCACAGGGGGGGCGAGAGACCCAGTACTTC. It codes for CASSPQGGRETQYF.

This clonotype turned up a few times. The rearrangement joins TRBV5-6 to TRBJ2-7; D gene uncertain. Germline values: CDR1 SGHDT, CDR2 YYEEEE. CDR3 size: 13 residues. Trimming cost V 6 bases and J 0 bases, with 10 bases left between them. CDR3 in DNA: TGTGCCAGCAACCCCCAGTCCTCCTACGAGCAGTACGTC. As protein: CASNPQSSYEQYV.

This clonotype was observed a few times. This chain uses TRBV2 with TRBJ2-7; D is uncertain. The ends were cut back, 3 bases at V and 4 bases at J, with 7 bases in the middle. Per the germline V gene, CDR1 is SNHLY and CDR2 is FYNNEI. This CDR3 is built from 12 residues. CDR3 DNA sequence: TGTGCCAGCAGTGATTGGGGTTACGAGCAGTACGTC. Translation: CASSDWGYEQYV.

CDR3 DNA: TGCGCCAGCAGCTTAGGACAGAACTACACCTTC. This gives the protein CASSLGQNYTF. V gene TRBV5-1 combines with J gene TRBJ1-2, with D perhaps TRBD1 (6 bases). V gave up 2 bases and J gave up 10 bases, with 9 bases separating them. CDR1 and CDR2 (germline): SGHRS, YFSETQ. The CDR3 runs 11 residues.

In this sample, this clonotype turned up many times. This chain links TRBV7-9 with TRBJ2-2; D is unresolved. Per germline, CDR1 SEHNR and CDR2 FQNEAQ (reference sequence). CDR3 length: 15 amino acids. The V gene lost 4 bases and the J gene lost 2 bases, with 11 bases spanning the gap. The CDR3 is CASSSENRNTGELFF. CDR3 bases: TGTGCCAGCAGCTCAGAGAACAGAAACACCGGGGAGCTGTTTTTT.

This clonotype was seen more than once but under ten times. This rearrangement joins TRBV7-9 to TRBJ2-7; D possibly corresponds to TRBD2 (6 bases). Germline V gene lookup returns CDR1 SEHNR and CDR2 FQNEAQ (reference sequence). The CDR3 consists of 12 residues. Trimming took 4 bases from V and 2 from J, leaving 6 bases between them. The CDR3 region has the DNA TGTGCCAGCAGCTCGGGGGCCTACGAGCAGTACGTC. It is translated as CASSSGAYEQYV.

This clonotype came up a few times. CDR3 protein: CASSQGLAGDETQYF. The CDR3, as DNA: TGTGCCAGCAGCCAAGGACTAGCGGGGGATGAGACCCAGTACTTC. J is TRBJ2-5 and V is TRBV4-2; 12 nucleotides agree with TRBD2. CDR1 LGHNA and CDR2 YNFKEQ come from the germline V gene. V dropped 1 base and J dropped 5; count of bases not matched to a gene: 2. The CDR3 is 15 amino acids.

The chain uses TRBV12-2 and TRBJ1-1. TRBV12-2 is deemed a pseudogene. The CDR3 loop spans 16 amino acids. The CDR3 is CASRLALSWLNTEAFF. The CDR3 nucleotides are TGTGCAAGTCGCTTAGCGCTTTCCTGGTTAAACACTGAAGCTTTCTTT.

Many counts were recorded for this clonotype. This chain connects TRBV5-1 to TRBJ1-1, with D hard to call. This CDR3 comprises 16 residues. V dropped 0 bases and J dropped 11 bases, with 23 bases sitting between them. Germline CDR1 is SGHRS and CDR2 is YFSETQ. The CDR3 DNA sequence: TGCGCCAGCAGCTTGGGGGCGATCGGAGGCTCCGTGAATGCTTTCTTT. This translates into CASSLGAIGGSVNAFF.

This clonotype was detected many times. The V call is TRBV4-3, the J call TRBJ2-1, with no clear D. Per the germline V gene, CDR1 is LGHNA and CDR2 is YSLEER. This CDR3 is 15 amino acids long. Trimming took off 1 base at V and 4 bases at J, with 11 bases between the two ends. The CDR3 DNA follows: TGCGCCAGCAGCCAAGGCAGAAACGCATACAATGAGCAGTTCTTC. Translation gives CASSQGRNAYNEQFF.

DNA of the CDR3: TGTGCCAGCAGTGAAAGGGACAACGTCCTGACTTTC. Translation: CASSERDNVLTF. The gene calls are TRBV2 and TRBJ2-6; D gene uncertain. Trimming cost V 2 bases and J 9 bases, with 5 bases left between them. The CDR3 is made up of 12 amino acids. CDR1 and CDR2 (germline): SNHLY, FYNNEI.

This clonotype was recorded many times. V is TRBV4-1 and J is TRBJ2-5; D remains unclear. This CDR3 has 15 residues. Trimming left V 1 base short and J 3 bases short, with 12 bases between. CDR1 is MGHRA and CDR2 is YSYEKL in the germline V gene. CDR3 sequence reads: CASSQGGFREETQYF. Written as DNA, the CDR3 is TGCGCCAGCAGCCAAGGGGGTTTCAGAGAAGAGACCCAGTACTTC.

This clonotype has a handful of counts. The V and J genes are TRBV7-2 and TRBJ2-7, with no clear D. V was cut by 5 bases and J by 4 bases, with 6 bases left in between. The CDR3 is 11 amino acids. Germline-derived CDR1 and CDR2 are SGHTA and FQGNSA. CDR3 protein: CASSPRYEQYF. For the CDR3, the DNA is TGTGCCAGCAGCCCCCGTTACGAGCAGTACTTC.

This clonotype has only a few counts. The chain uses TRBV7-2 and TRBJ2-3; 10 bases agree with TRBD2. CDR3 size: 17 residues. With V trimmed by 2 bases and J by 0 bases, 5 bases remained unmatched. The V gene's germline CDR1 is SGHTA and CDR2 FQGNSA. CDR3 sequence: CASSLIERGGSTDTQYF. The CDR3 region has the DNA TGTGCCAGCAGCTTAATCGAGCGGGGGGGTAGCACAGATACGCAGTATTTT. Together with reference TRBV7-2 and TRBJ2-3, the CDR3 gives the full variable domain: GAGVSQSPSNKVTEKGKDVELRCDPISGHTALYWYRQSLGQGLEFLIYFQGNSAPDKSGLPSDRFSAERTGGSVSTLTIQRTQQEDSAVYLCASSLIERGGSTDTQYFGPGTRLTVL.

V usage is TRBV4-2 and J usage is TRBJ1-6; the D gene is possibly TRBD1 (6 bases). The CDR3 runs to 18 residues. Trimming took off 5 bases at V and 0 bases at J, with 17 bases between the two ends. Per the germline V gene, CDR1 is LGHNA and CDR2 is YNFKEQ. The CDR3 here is CASSYQTGPSSYNSPLHF. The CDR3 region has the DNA TGTGCCAGCAGCTACCAGACAGGCCCAAGCTCCTATAATTCACCCCTCCACTTT.